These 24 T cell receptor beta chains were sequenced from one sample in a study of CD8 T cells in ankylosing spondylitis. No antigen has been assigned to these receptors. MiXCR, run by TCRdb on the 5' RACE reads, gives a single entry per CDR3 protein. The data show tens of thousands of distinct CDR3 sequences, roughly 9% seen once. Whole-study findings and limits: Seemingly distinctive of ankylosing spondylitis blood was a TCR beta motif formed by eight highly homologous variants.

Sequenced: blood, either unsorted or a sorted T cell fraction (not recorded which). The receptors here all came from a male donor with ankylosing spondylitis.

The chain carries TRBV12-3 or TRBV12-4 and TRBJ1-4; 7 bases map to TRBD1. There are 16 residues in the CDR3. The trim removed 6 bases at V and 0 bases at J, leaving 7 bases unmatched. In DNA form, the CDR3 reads TGTGCCAGCAGCTACACAGGGGCCGCAACTAATGAAAAACTGTTTTTT. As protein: CASSYTGAATNEKLFF.

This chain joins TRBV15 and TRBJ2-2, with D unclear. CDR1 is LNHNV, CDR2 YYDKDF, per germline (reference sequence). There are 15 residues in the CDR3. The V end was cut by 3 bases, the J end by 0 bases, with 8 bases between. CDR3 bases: TGTGCCACCAGCAGCGGGCTAGCGAACACCGGGGAGCTGTTTTTT. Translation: CATSSGLANTGELFF.

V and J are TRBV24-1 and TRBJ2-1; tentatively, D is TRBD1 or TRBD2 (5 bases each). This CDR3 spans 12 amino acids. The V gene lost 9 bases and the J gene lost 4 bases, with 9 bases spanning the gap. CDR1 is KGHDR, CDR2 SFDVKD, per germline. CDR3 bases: TGTGCCACCCGGGACCCGTACAATGAGCAGTTCTTC. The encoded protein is CATRDPYNEQFF.

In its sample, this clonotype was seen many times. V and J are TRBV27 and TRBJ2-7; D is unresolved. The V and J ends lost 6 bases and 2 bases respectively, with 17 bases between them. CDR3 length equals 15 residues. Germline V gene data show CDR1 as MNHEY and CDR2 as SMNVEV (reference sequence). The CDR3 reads CASSINNAGTYEQYF. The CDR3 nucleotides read TGTGCCAGCAGCATAAACAATGCAGGTACCTACGAGCAGTACTTC.

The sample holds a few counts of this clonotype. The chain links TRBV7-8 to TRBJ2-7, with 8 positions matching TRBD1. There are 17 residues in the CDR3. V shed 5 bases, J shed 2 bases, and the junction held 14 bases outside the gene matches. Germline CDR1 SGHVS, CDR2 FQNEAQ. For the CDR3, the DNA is TGTGCCAGCAGCCTCTCAACCGCCGGGACAGGCACCTACGAGCAGTACGTC. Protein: CASSLSTAGTGTYEQYV.

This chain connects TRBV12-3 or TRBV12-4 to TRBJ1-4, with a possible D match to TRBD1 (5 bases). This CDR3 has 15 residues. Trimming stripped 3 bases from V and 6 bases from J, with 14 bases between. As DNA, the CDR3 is TGTGCCAGCAGTTTTTCCGGGACCGCCGATGAAAAACTGTTTTTT. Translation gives CASSFSGTADEKLFF.

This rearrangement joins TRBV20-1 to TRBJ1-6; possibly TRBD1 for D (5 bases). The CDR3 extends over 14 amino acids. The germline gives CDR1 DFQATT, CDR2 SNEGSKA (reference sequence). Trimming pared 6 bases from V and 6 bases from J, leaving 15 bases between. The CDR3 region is CSAPRAGPNSPLHF. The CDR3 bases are TGCAGTGCCCCTCGGGCAGGGCCTAATTCACCCCTCCACTTT.

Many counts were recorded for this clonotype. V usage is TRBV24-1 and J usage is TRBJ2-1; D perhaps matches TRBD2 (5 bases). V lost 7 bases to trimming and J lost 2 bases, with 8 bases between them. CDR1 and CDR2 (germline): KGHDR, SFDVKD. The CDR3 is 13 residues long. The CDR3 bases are TGTGCCACCAGCGGGAATCCCTACAATGAGCAGTTCTTC. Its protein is CATSGNPYNEQFF.

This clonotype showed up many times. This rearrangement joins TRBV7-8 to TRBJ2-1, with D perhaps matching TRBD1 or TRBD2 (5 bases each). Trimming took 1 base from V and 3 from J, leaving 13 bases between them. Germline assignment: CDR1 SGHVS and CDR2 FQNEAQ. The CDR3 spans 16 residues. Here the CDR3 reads CASSLGGSAGYNEQFF. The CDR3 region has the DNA TGTGCCAGCAGCTTAGGGGGCTCGGCGGGCTACAATGAGCAGTTCTTC.

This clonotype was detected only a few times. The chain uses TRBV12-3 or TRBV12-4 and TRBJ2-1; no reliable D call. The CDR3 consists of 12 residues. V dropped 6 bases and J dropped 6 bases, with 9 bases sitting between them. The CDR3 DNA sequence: TGTGCCAGCAGCATCGACCTCAATGAGCAGTTCTTC. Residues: CASSIDLNEQFF.

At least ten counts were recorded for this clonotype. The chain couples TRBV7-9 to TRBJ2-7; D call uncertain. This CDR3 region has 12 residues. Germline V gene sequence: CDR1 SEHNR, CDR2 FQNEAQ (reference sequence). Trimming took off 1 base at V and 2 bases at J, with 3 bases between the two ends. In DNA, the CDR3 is TGTGCCAGCAGCTTAGGTGCCTACGAGCAGTACGTC. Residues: CASSLGAYEQYV.

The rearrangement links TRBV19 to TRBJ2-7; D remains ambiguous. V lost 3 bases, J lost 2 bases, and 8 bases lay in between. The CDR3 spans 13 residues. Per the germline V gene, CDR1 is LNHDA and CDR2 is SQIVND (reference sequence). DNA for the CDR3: TGTGCCAGTAGTATGGTTCAAGCCTACGAGCAGTACTTC. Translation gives CASSMVQAYEQYF.

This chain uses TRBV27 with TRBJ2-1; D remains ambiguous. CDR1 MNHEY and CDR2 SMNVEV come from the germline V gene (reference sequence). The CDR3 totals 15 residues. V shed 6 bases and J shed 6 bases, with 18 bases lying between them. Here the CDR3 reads CASRSLLSPANEQFF. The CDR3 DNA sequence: TGTGCCAGCAGATCGCTCCTTTCCCCTGCCAATGAGCAGTTCTTC.

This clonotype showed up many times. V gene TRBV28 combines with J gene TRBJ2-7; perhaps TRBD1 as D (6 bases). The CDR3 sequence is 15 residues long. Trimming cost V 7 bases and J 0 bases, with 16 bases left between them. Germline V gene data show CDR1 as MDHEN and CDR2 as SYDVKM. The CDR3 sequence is CASTTGQSRSYEQYF. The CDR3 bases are TGTGCCAGCACCACCGGACAGTCCCGCTCCTACGAGCAGTACTTC.

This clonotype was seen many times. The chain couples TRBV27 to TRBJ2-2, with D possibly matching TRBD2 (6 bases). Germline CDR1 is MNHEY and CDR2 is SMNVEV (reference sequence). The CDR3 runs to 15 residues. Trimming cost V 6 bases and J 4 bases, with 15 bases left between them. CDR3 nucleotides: TGTGCCAGCAGATCCCGGGACTCCTTCACCGGGGAGCTGTTTTTT. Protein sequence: CASRSRDSFTGELFF.

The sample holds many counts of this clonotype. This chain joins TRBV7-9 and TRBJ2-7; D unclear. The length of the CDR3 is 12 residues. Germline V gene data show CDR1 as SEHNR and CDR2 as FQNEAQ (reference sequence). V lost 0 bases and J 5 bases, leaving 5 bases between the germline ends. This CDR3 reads CASSLARNEQYF. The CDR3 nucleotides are TGTGCCAGCAGCTTAGCGCGGAACGAGCAGTACTTC.

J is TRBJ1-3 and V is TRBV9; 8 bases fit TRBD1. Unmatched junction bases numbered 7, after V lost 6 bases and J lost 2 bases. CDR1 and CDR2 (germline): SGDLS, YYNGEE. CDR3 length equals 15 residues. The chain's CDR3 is CASNPSGGPGNTIYF. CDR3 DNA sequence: TGTGCCAGCAATCCCTCAGGGGGCCCTGGAAACACCATATATTTT.

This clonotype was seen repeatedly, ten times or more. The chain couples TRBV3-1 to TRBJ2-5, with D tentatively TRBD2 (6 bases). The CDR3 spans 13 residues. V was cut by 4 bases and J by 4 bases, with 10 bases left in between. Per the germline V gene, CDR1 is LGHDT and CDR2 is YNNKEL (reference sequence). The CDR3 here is CASSRLGRETQYF. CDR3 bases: TGTGCCAGCAGCCGACTAGGAAGAGAGACCCAGTACTTC.

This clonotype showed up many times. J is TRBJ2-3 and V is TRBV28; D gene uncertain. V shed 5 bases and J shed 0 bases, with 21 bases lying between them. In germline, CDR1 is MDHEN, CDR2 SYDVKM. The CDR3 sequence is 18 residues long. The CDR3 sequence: CASSAHATKGQSTDTQYF. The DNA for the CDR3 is TGTGCCAGCAGTGCCCACGCCACCAAGGGCCAGAGCACAGATACGCAGTATTTT. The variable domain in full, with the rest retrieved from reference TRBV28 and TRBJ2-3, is DVKVTQSSRYLVKRTGEKVFLECVQDMDHENMFWYRQDPGLGLRLIYFSYDVKMKEKGDIPEGYSVSREKKERFSLILESASTNQTSMYLCASSAHATKGQSTDTQYFGPGTRLTVL.

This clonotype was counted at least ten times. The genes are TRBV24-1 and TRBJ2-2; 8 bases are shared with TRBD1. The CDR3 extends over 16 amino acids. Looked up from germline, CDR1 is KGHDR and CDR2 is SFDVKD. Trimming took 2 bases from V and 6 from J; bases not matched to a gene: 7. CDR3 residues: CATSDSGQGVAGELFF. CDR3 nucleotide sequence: TGTGCCACCAGTGATTCTGGACAGGGCGTCGCCGGGGAGCTGTTTTTT.

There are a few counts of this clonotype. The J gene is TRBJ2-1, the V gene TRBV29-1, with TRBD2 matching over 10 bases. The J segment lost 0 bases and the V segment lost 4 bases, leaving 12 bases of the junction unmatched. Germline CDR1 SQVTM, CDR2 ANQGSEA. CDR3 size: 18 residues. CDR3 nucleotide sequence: TGCAGCGTTGGGGGGGAGACTAGCGGGTCCCTCTCCTACAATGAGCAGTTCTTC. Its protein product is CSVGGETSGSLSYNEQFF.

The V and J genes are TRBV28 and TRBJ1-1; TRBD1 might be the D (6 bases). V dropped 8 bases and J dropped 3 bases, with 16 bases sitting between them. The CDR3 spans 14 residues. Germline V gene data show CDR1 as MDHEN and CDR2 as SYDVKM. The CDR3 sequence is CASALGGLDTEAFF. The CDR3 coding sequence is TGTGCCAGCGCGTTAGGGGGTTTGGACACTGAAGCTTTCTTT.

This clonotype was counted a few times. CDR3 residues: CASSPGGVASGYGYTF. CDR3 DNA sequence: TGTGCCAGCAGTCCCGGGGGGGTGGCTTCCGGCTATGGCTACACCTTC. The chain carries TRBV12-3 or TRBV12-4 and TRBJ1-2, with a tentative D call TRBD1 (5 bases). Trimming shortened V by 5 bases and J by 4 bases, and 20 bases separated the two germline ends. The CDR3 contains 16 residues.

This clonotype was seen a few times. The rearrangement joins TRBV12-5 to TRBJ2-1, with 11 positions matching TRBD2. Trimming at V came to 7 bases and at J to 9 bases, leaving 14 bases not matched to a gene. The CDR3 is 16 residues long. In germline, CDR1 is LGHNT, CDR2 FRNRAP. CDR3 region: CASAGVAGGVLFEQFF. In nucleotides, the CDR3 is TGTGCTAGTGCGGGCGTAGCGGGAGGGGTATTGTTTGAGCAGTTCTTC.